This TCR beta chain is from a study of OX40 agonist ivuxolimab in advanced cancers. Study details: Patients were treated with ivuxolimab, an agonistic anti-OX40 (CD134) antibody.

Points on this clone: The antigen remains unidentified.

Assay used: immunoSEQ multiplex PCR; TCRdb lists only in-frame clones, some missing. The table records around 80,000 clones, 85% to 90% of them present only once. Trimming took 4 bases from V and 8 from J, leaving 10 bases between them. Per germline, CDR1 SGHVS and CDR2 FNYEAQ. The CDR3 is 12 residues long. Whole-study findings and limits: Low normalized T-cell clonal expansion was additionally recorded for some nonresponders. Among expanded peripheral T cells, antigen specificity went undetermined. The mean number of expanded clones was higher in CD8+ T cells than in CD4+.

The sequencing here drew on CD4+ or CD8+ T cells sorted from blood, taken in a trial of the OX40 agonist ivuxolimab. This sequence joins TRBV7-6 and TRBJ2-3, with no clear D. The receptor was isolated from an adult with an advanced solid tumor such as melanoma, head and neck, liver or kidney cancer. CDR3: CASSSLPGTQYF. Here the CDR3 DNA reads TGTGCCAGCAGCTCGCTCCCGGGTACGCAGTATTTT.